Listed below are T cell receptor beta chains from one sample, sequenced in a study of blood T cell repertoires in COVID-19. The repertoire was sequenced with immunoSEQ multiplex PCR; TCRdb's copy has only in-frame clones and lacks some. Of over 130,000 clones listed, around 84% are singletons. The sequenced sample consisted of peripheral blood. These receptors were obtained from a man in his 70s with acute or convalescent COVID-19. The CDR3 runs from the conserved cysteine through the conserved F or W. D genes are given only for firm matches. Size values are once, few and many counts, or a class for expanded clones, and some rows have none.

j_gene	v_gene	d_gene	abundance	CDR3nt	CDR3aa
TRBJ2-3	TRBV7-9	TRBD2	.	TGTGCCAGCACCCCGAGCGGGATAAGCACAGATACGCAGTATTTT	CASTPSGISTDTQYF
TRBJ2-1	TRBV2	TRBD2	.	TGTGCCAGCACCACCCCTCGGACTAGCGGGAGGGTTAACAATGAGCAGTTCTTC	CASTTPRTSGRVNNEQFF
TRBJ2-3	TRBV9	.	.	TGTGCCAGCAGCCCCCAGACTTACTTCACAGATACGCAGTATTTT	CASSPQTYFTDTQYF
TRBJ2-7	TRBV28	TRBD1	.	TGTGCCAGCAGTTTATCTGGACAGGGGGTCTACGAGCAGTACTTC	CASSLSGQGVYEQYF
TRBJ1-4	TRBV27	TRBD1	.	TGTGCCAGCAGTTTCGACAGGGGACTCGCAACTAATGAAAAACTGTTTTTT	CASSFDRGLATNEKLFF
TRBJ2-1	TRBV13	TRBD2	.	TGTGCCAGCAGCCGGAGGACTAGCGGGAGTAGGAATGAGCAGTTCTTC	CASSRRTSGSRNEQFF
TRBJ2-1	TRBV6-5	TRBD2	.	TGTGCCAGGGGGGGGAGCTCCTACAATGAGCAGTTCTTC	CARGGSSYNEQFF
TRBJ2-5	TRBV5-1	.	.	TGCGCCAGCAGCCCGGCGGGAAGCGGAGTCCAAGAGACCCAGTACTTC	CASSPAGSGVQETQYF
TRBJ1-6	TRBV28	.	.	TGTGCCAGCAGAATGGGAGGGGCGCGCTCACCCCTCCACTTT	CASRMGGARSPLHF
TRBJ1-1	TRBV7-2	TRBD1	.	TGTGCCAGCAGCTTAGTAGGGGGCGCGGGCACTGAAGCTTTCTTT	CASSLVGGAGTEAFF
TRBJ2-1	TRBV5-4	.	once	TGTGCCAGCAGCTTTAGACAGGCTAAGGTAAATGAGCAGTTCTTC	CASSFRQAKVNEQFF
TRBJ2-2	TRBV5-4	TRBD2	.	TGTGCCAGCAGCTTGGATCTAGCGGGAGAGGGCACCGGGGAGCTGTTTTTT	CASSLDLAGEGTGELFF
TRBJ2-3	TRBV29-1	TRBD1	.	TGCAGCATTAGACAGGGGTGGTCAGATACGCAGTATTTT	CSIRQGWSDTQYF
TRBJ2-7	TRBV30	TRBD1	.	TGTGCCTGGAGAGCGGACAGGTACGAGCAGTACTTC	CAWRADRYEQYF
TRBJ2-1	TRBV7-9	.	.	TGTGCCAGCAGCTTAAGACAGGCGACTTCCTACAATGAGCAGTTCTTC	CASSLRQATSYNEQFF
TRBJ2-1	TRBV11-2	TRBD2	.	TGTGCCAGCAGCTTAGGGGGTGGACTAGCGGTCGATGAGCAGTTCTTC	CASSLGGGLAVDEQFF
TRBJ2-3	TRBV6-5	TRBD2	.	TGTGCCAGCAAGCGGGAGGCGGGGACAGATACGCAGTATTTT	CASKREAGTDTQYF
TRBJ2-1	TRBV11-1	TRBD1	.	TGTGCCAGCAGCTCGGACAGGTACAATGAGCAGTTCTTC	CASSSDRYNEQFF
TRBJ2-7	TRBV19	.	.	TGTGCCAGTAGTATAGACCTGACAGGCGGCGAGCAGTACTTC	CASSIDLTGGEQYF
TRBJ2-3	TRBV9	TRBD2	.	TGTGCCAGCAGCGCCGTTACTAGCGTTCCCACAGATACGCAGTATTTT	CASSAVTSVPTDTQYF
TRBJ2-5	TRBV19	TRBD2	.	TGTGCCAGTAGTATAGATCGGGAGGGAAGGGGGACCCAGTACTTC	CASSIDREGRGTQYF
TRBJ1-5	TRBV10-3	.	.	TGTGCCATCAGCCAGGGGAATCAGCCCCAGCATTTT	CAISQGNQPQHF